One and the same sample provided the 31 T cell receptor beta chains below, sequenced in a study of Tregs in tolerant kidney transplant recipients. Repertoires were generated with immunoSEQ multiplex PCR, while TCRdb's copy carries only in-frame clones and drops some. This table lists 31,000 or so clones. Sequencing was performed on CD8+ T cells from blood, taken before the transplant. The receptors stem from a human donor who received a combined kidney and bone marrow transplant.

Note on this clone: The observed sequence ends 3 residues before the CDR3 terminus, with the missing tail filled in from the germline J gene. This chain uses TRBV20-1 with TRBJ2-7; D perhaps matches TRBD2 (6 bases). Germline-derived CDR1 and CDR2 are DFQATT and SNEGSKA (reference sequence). The CDR3 extends over 13 amino acids. The ends were cut back, 3 bases at V and 2 bases at J, with 11 bases in the middle. The CDR3 here is CSARAGTAYEQYF. The part of the CDR3 DNA that was read is TGCAGTGCTAGGGCGGGGACCGCCTACGAG.

A word on this clone: The read ends 3 residues before the CDR3 terminus; that terminus is restored from the germline J gene. The chain links TRBV4-1 to TRBJ2-1, with a possible D match to TRBD1 (6 bases). V lost 0 bases and J 8 bases, leaving 11 bases between the germline ends. CDR3 length equals 14 residues. Germline loops: CDR1 MGHRA, CDR2 YSYEKL. The part of the CDR3 DNA that was read is TGCGCCAGCAGCCAAGAATGGGGGCTAGATGAG. It codes for CASSQEWGLDE. The entire CDR3 sequence reads CASSQEWGLDEQFF.

Worth noting for this clone: The read terminates 3 residues before the CDR3 end, so the remaining end is supplied by the germline J gene. The chain is built from TRBV2 and TRBJ1-4; the match to TRBD1 covers 9 bases. The CDR3 covers 16 residues. Germline CDR1 and CDR2: SNHLY and FYNNEI. V shed 5 bases and J 5 bases; nucleotides not matched to a gene: 9. The sequenced part of the CDR3 DNA is TGTGCCAGCAGTACAAACGGACAGGGGAGAAATGAAAAA. It specifies CASSTNGQGRNEK. The entire CDR3 protein reads CASSTNGQGRNEKLFF.

Of note for this clone: The read ends 3 residues shy of where the CDR3 ends; the end is completed using the germline J gene. This sequence joins TRBV12-3 or TRBV12-4 and TRBJ1-1; unclear D gene. V was clipped by 7 bases and J by 3 bases, with 12 bases between them. This CDR3 region has 13 residues. The CDR3: CASTPILDTEAFF. The CDR3 bases that were read are TGTGCCAGCACCCCTATCTTGGACACTGAA.

On this clone itself: Coverage ceases 3 residues before the CDR3 finishes, and the germline J gene fills in the end. V usage is TRBV29-1 and J usage is TRBJ2-4; D unclear. Deletions cut 7 bases from V and 5 bases from J, with 18 bases between. CDR1 and CDR2 (germline): SQVTM, ANQGSEA. The CDR3 extends over 14 amino acids. The CDR3 sequence: CSASGPISQNIQYF. Incomplete CDR3 DNA: TGCAGCGCCTCCGGTCCCATCTCCCAAAACATT.

With regard to this clone: The CDR3 is cut off 3 residues early in the read; its end comes from the germline J gene. The chain employs TRBV19 and TRBJ2-1, with 12 bases aligning to TRBD2. V shed 5 bases and J 3 bases; nucleotides not matched to a gene: 8. The CDR3 length is 17 residues. CDR1 and CDR2 from the germline V gene are LNHDA and SQIVND (reference sequence). CDR3 bases read: TGTGCCAGTAGTTGGACTAGCGGGACCGAGGGCTACAATGAG. This sequence encodes CASSWTSGTEGYNE. The whole CDR3 region reads CASSWTSGTEGYNEQFF.

Turning to this clone: The read terminates 3 residues before the CDR3 end, so the remaining end is supplied by the germline J gene. This rearrangement joins TRBV20-1 to TRBJ2-5, with 13 bases lining up with TRBD2. Losses at the gene ends were 5 bases for V and 2 bases for J; bases not matched to a gene: 5. Germline loops: CDR1 DFQATT, CDR2 SNEGSKA (reference sequence). The CDR3 has 15 residues. Incomplete CDR3 DNA: TGCAGTGCTGAAACGGGACTAGCGGGACAAGAGACC. Its protein is CSAETGLAGQET. The entire CDR3 protein reads CSAETGLAGQETQYF.

Comment on this clone: The read stops 3 residues short of the end of the CDR3; the missing end is completed from the germline J gene. The V and J genes are TRBV19 and TRBJ1-3; no firm D call. Trimming removed 8 bases from V and 0 bases from J, with 14 bases in between. The CDR3 consists of 15 residues. Per germline, CDR1 LNHDA and CDR2 SQIVND (reference sequence). Here the CDR3 reads CASAEDGDSGNTIYF. The covered CDR3 bases are TGTGCCAGTGCCGAGGACGGGGACTCTGGAAACACC.

Comment on this clone: From the germline J gene comes the end of the CDR3, since the read stops 3 residues before it. The rearrangement joins TRBV2 to TRBJ1-1, with TRBD1 as a possible D gene (5 bases). Germline CDR1 SNHLY, CDR2 FYNNEI. The V and J ends lost 1 base and 3 bases respectively, with 9 bases between them. The CDR3 loop spans 14 amino acids. The CDR3 here is CASSEGGTDTEAFF. The part of the CDR3 DNA that was read is TGTGCCAGCAGTGAAGGGGGCACGGACACTGAA. The entire variable domain, with the rest obtained from reference TRBV2 and TRBJ1-1, is as follows: EPEVTQTPSHQVTQMGQEVILRCVPISNHLYFYWYRQILGQKVEFLVSFYNNEISEKSEIFDDQFSVERPDGSNFTLKIRSTKLEDSAMYFCASSEGGTDTEAFFGQGTRLTVV.

Regarding this clone: Coverage ceases 3 residues before the CDR3 finishes, and the germline J gene fills in the end. This rearrangement joins TRBV29-1 to TRBJ1-1; possibly TRBD1 for D (6 bases). The CDR3 covers 15 residues. CDR1 and CDR2 from the germline V gene are SQVTM and ANQGSEA. Trimming took off 8 bases at V and 0 bases at J, with 19 bases between the two ends. Partial CDR3 DNA: TGCAGCTCTTCAAACAGGGTTGGGATGAACACTGAA. Amino acids: CSSSNRVGMNTE. The CDR3 reads in full as CSSSNRVGMNTEAFF.

As regards this clone: The CDR3 is cut off 3 residues early in the read; its end comes from the germline J gene. The rearrangement links TRBV11-2 to TRBJ2-7, with TRBD2 as a possible D gene (6 bases). Trimming took off 6 bases at V and 0 bases at J, with 9 bases between the two ends. This CDR3 comprises 13 residues. The germline CDR1 and CDR2 sequences are SGHAT and FQNNGV. The part of the CDR3 DNA that was read is TGTGCCAGCAGGTTGACTAGCTCCTACGAG. Translating gives CASRLTSSYE. The full CDR3 protein reads CASRLTSSYEQYF.

Worth noting for this clone: The CDR3 end falls 3 residues outside the read, so it is completed with the germline J gene. The chain joins TRBV5-4 to TRBJ2-7; 10 bases map to TRBD2. This CDR3 has 15 residues. Germline CDR1 SGHNT, CDR2 YYREEE (reference sequence). The ends lost 4 bases at V and 5 bases at J; junction bases unmatched: 9. This CDR3 reads CASSPDASGRHEQYF. The CDR3 bases that were read are TGTGCCAGCAGCCCGGACGCTAGCGGGAGACACGAG.

A note on this clone: Read data end 3 residues before the CDR3 end; the end is taken from the germline J gene. V gene TRBV6-2 or TRBV6-3 combines with J gene TRBJ2-1; a weak D match, TRBD2 (6 bases). Germline lookup yields CDR1 MNHEY and CDR2 SVGEGT. V lost 2 bases, J lost 6 bases, and 14 bases lay in between. This CDR3 region has 15 residues. Incomplete CDR3 DNA: TGTGCCAGCAGTTACATGGTAGCGGATTCCAATGAG. Translated: CASSYMVADSNE. The entire CDR3 protein is CASSYMVADSNEQFF.

Worth noting for this clone: With the read ending 3 residues before the CDR3 end, the germline J gene is used to fill in that end. The chain has TRBV2 and TRBJ2-3, with TRBD2 matching 12 bases. Germline V CDR1 and CDR2: SNHLY, FYNNEI. The junction had 8 bases not matched to a gene; V was cut back by 4 bases and J by 3 bases. The CDR3 extends over 17 amino acids. The chain's CDR3 is CASSAGQLAGGTDTQYF. The sequenced CDR3 bases are TGTGCCAGCAGTGCCGGTCAACTAGCGGGAGGTACAGATACG.

Note on this clone: The CDR3 is cut off 3 residues early in the read; its end comes from the germline J gene. The chain links TRBV7-9 to TRBJ2-2; D is unclear. V lost 5 bases to trimming and J lost 4 bases, with 8 bases between them. Germline V gene lookup returns CDR1 SEHNR and CDR2 FQNEAQ (reference sequence). The CDR3 contains 13 residues. The sequenced part of the CDR3 DNA is TGTGCCAGCAGCCCCCTCAGCACCGGGGAG. It specifies CASSPLSTGE. The complete CDR3 sequence is CASSPLSTGELFF.

Comment on this clone: The read halts 3 residues ahead of the CDR3 end, with the missing end drawn from the germline J gene. The chain combines TRBV10-3 with TRBJ2-7; TRBD1 agrees at 7 bases. The CDR3 length is 16 residues. Germline-derived CDR1 and CDR2 are ENHRY and SYGVKD. The trim removed 0 bases at V and 2 bases at J, leaving 7 bases unmatched. CDR3 DNA (partial): TGTGCCATCAGTGAGTCGGAAGGGGGCAATCCCTACGAG. This encodes CAISESEGGNPYE. The whole CDR3 reads CAISESEGGNPYEQYF.

Points on this clone: With the read ending 3 residues before the CDR3 end, the germline J gene is used to fill in that end. The gene calls are TRBV28 and TRBJ2-5, with TRBD2 matching over 12 bases. The CDR3 sequence is 17 residues long. Germline trimming cut 4 bases from V and 2 bases from J; bases unmatched to any gene: 8. Germline CDR1 and CDR2: MDHEN and SYDVKM. The part of the CDR3 DNA that was read is TGTGCCAGCAGTTGGGGGCTAGCGGGAGGGGGACAAGAGACC. Its protein is CASSWGLAGGGQET. The entire CDR3 protein is CASSWGLAGGGQETQYF.

CDR3 amino acids: CSARDRGLAGDPGANVLTF. The part of the CDR3 DNA that was read is TGCAGTGCTAGAGATCGAGGACTAGCGGGAGACCCTGGGGCCAACGTC. The J gene is TRBJ2-6, the V gene TRBV20-1; the match to TRBD2 covers 13 bases. The read finishes 3 residues shy of the CDR3 end, and the germline J gene is used to complete it. This CDR3 has 19 residues. V dropped 0 bases and J dropped 2; count of bases not matched to a gene: 7. Germline CDR1 reads DFQATT; CDR2 reads SNEGSKA (reference sequence).

With regard to this clone: The DNA ends 3 residues before the CDR3 does, and the rest of the CDR3 is filled in from the germline J gene. J is TRBJ2-1 and V is TRBV7-8; 11 nucleotides line up with TRBD2. Germline CDR1 SGHVS, CDR2 FQNEAQ. The CDR3 loop spans 16 amino acids. The J segment lost 5 bases and the V segment lost 5 bases, leaving 8 bases of the junction unmatched. The covered CDR3 bases are TGTGCCAGCAGCCTGCCGGGACTAGCGGCGGACAATGAG. This gives the protein CASSLPGLAADNE. The full CDR3 reads CASSLPGLAADNEQFF.

About this clone itself: The read finishes 3 residues shy of the CDR3 end, and the germline J gene is used to complete it. V and J are TRBV5-5 and TRBJ1-2; tentative D call: TRBD1 (5 bases). CDR3 length: 15 residues. Trimming pared 2 bases from V and 2 bases from J, leaving 13 bases between. Per germline, CDR1 SGHKS and CDR2 YYEKEE (reference sequence). Incomplete CDR3 DNA: TGTGCCAGCAGCTTCTCGGGGGGGAACAACTATGGC. Amino acids: CASSFSGGNNYG. The full CDR3 protein is CASSFSGGNNYGYTF.

In the case of this clone: The read finishes 3 residues shy of the CDR3 end, and the germline J gene is used to complete it. The chain links TRBV13 to TRBJ2-3; 10 positions match TRBD2. The V and J ends lost 4 bases and 2 bases, in that order; junction bases with no gene match: 6. The V gene's germline CDR1 is PRHDT and CDR2 FYEKMQ (reference sequence). CDR3 length: 16 amino acids. The CDR3 bases that were read are TGTGCCAGCAGCTCACGCCTAGCGGGGGACACAGATACG. Its protein product is CASSSRLAGDTDT. The complete CDR3 sequence is CASSSRLAGDTDTQYF.

In the case of this clone: The read ends 3 residues shy of where the CDR3 ends; the end is completed using the germline J gene. The chain employs TRBV19 and TRBJ2-1; TRBD2 matches at 7 bases. The CDR3 consists of 14 residues. The trim removed 3 bases at V and 4 bases at J, leaving 3 bases unmatched. Germline V gene data show CDR1 as LNHDA and CDR2 as SQIVND (reference sequence). CDR3 DNA, as far as it was read: TGTGCCAGTAGTATGAGCGGGACTTACAATGAG. Its translation is CASSMSGTYNE. The whole CDR3 region reads CASSMSGTYNEQFF.

A word on this clone: The CDR3 end is not reached by the read, which stops 3 residues before it; the germline J gene fills it in. The V and J genes are TRBV7-2 and TRBJ2-7; the match to TRBD1 covers 7 bases. Germline assignment: CDR1 SGHTA and CDR2 FQGNSA. V was pared by 5 bases and J by 3 bases, with 10 bases of the junction left unmatched. This CDR3 comprises 15 residues. The CDR3 sequence is CASSPRQGRIYEQYF. CDR3 bases read: TGTGCCAGCAGCCCCCGACAGGGTAGAATCTACGAG.

For this clone: Coverage ceases 3 residues before the CDR3 finishes, and the germline J gene fills in the end. The chain employs TRBV30 and TRBJ2-7, with 10 bases that match TRBD2. The trim removed 2 bases at V and 4 bases at J, leaving 2 bases unmatched. Germline V CDR1 and CDR2: GTSNPN, SVGIG (reference sequence). The CDR3 has 13 amino acids. Incomplete CDR3 DNA: TGTGCCTGGAGTCTAGCGGGAGTTTACGAG. It codes for CAWSLAGVYE. The full CDR3 protein reads CAWSLAGVYEQYF.

Note on this clone: Read data end 3 residues before the CDR3 end; the end is taken from the germline J gene. The chain is built from TRBV7-2 and TRBJ2-2, with D hard to call. The CDR3 has 15 amino acids. V dropped 4 bases and J dropped 0 bases, with 9 bases sitting between them. CDR1 is SGHTA, CDR2 FQGNSA, per germline. CDR3 protein: CASSSLVPNTGELFF. CDR3 DNA, as far as it was read: TGTGCCAGCAGCTCCTTAGTACCGAACACCGGGGAG.

Concerning this clone: The DNA ends 3 residues before the CDR3 does, and the rest of the CDR3 is filled in from the germline J gene. The V gene is TRBV23-1, the J gene TRBJ1-6; D is unclear. TRBV23-1 is designated an ORF whose function remains uncertain. Trimming took off 3 bases at V and 1 base at J, with 10 bases between the two ends. The CDR3 has 16 residues. The CDR3 bases that were read are TGCGCCAGCAGTCACCTTAGTAAGTCCTATAATTCACCC. It yields the protein CASSHLSKSYNSP. The whole CDR3 protein reads CASSHLSKSYNSPLHF.

A remark on this clone: The missing CDR3 end, 3 residues past where the read stops, is filled in from the germline J gene. The chain employs TRBV19 and TRBJ2-1; 10 positions agree with TRBD2. In germline, CDR1 is LNHDA, CDR2 SQIVND (reference sequence). Unmatched junction bases numbered 8, after V lost 2 bases and J lost 7 bases. This CDR3 comprises 16 residues. The CDR3: CASSIMPSGSGNEQFF. The sequenced part of the CDR3 DNA is TGTGCCAGTAGTATAATGCCTAGCGGGAGTGGGAATGAG.

Remarks on this clone: The read finishes 3 residues shy of the CDR3 end, and the germline J gene is used to complete it. V is TRBV7-3 and J is TRBJ2-5, with D tentatively TRBD1 (6 bases). The germline CDR1 and CDR2 sequences are SGHTA and FQGTGA. The ends were cut back, 2 bases at V and 3 bases at J, with 13 bases in the middle. CDR3 length: 15 amino acids. CDR3: CASSLVTGPKETQYF. CDR3 DNA (partial): TGTGCCAGCAGCTTAGTGACAGGACCGAAAGAGACC.

About this clone: The CDR3 end is not reached by the read, which stops 3 residues before it; the germline J gene fills it in. The rearrangement uses TRBV13 and TRBJ1-1, with D uncertain. This CDR3 has 16 residues. V lost 5 bases and J lost 1, with 17 bases in between. The germline V gene has CDR1 PRHDT and CDR2 FYEKMQ (reference sequence). The part of the CDR3 DNA that was read is TGTGCCAGCAGCACCCGTGAGAAGGGCTGGAACACTGAA. It is translated as CASSTREKGWNTE. In full, the CDR3 is CASSTREKGWNTEAFF.

The CDR3 is CASSPMGAYGYTF. The DNA read from the CDR3 is TGCGCCAGCAGCCCCATGGGGGCTTATGGC. This chain joins TRBV5-1 and TRBJ1-2, with D perhaps TRBD1 (6 bases). The read falls 3 residues short of the CDR3 end, and the missing part is taken from the germline J gene. The germline CDR1 and CDR2 sequences are SGHRS and YFSETQ. The CDR3 is 13 amino acids. The ends were cut back, 4 bases at V and 5 bases at J, with 12 bases in the middle.

As to this clone: Coverage ceases 3 residues before the CDR3 finishes, and the germline J gene fills in the end. The chain recombines TRBV13 with TRBJ2-7, with 7 bases that match TRBD2. The CDR3 extends over 14 amino acids. Germline assignment: CDR1 PRHDT and CDR2 FYEKMQ (reference sequence). The ends lost 2 bases at V and 3 bases at J; junction bases unmatched: 4. Partial CDR3 DNA: TGTGCCAGCAGCTTAAGCGGGACCATCTACGAG. It yields the protein CASSLSGTIYE. Given in full, the CDR3 is CASSLSGTIYEQYF.